The source of this T cell receptor beta chain is a study of memory CD4+ T cells and cytomegalovirus serostatus. Whole-study context: Healthy Belgian adult donors included roughly ten CMV-positive and about two dozen CMV-negative people.

The V gene lost 6 bases and the J gene lost 0 bases, with 15 bases spanning the gap. The germline V gene encodes CDR1 MNHNS and CDR2 SASEGT. This CDR3 has 15 amino acids. Generated by immunoSEQ multiplex PCR, the TCRdb table keeps only in-frame clones and is missing some. The sample consists of approximately 52,000 clones, 60% to 80% of them appearing once. The sort gate was single viable CD3+CD4+CD8-CD45RO+ cells for memory CD4+ T cells. This receptor was taken from an adult in good health and CMV-seronegative. The rearrangement joins TRBV6-1 to TRBJ2-7; TRBD1 might be the D (5 bases). The specimen sequenced was memory CD4+ T cells from blood. The CDR3 DNA reads as TGTGCCAGCAGGGCAAGGGGCACCAGCTCCTACGAGCAGTACTTC. Translation gives CASRARGTSSYEQYF.